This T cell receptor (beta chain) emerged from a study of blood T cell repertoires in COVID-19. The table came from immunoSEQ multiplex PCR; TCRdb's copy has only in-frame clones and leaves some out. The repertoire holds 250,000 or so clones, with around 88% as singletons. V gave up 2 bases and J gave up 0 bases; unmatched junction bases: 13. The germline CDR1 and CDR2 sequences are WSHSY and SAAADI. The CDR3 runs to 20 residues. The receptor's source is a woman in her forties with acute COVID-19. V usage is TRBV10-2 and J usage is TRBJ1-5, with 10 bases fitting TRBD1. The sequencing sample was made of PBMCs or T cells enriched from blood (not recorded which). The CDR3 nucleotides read TGCGCCAGCAGTGAGACTTCGACAGGGGGCGCGGTAGGTAGCAATCAGCCCCAGCATTTT. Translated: CASSETSTGGAVGSNQPQHF.